This TCR beta chain is drawn from a study of T cell responses to AZD1222 COVID-19 vaccine (dated by TCRdb to about 2021). Notes on the research overall: TCR sequencing was performed for 233 trial participants, of whom about 200 were given two doses of AZD1222 and some 26 were given two doses of MenACWY control vaccine. Trial participants were enrolled by age into 18-55, 56-69 and 70-plus year subgroups, with roughly 150, 30 and 60 TCR-sequenced participants respectively.

The CDR3 regions of human TCRbeta chains were analyzed by immunosequencing. The authors' pipeline ran thus. Repertoire TCRs were matched against a reference library of SARS-CoV-2-specific TCRs generated with the MIRA antigen-specificity platform. Breadth meant the fraction of unique TCRs that were SARS-CoV-2-associated, whereas depth meant the fraction of total T cells that were SARS-CoV-2-associated. Each spike-specific TCR was assigned to its reactive spike region and to a CD4 or CD8 class using the MIRA data. Log10-transformed breadth and depth values were compared by one-way ANOVA with Sidak's multiple comparisons tests. Held by TCRdb, this immuneACCESS table contains in-frame sequences only and omits some clones. Under half of the omission traces to an unresolved V gene where checked; the cause of the rest is unknown. Clone size and the V and J calls come from that table; the DNA yielded D and trimming. Present in this sample are tens of thousands of clones, approximately 90% of which were seen just once. The ten biggest clones cover less than 4% of the sample.

Based on the germline V gene, the CDR1 and CDR2 sequences are SGHAT and FQNNGV. CDR3 length: 15 amino acids, cysteine to phenylalanine. Only CDR3 DNA is held: 45 bases, read in frame from base 1. Ends trimmed: V by 4 bases, J by 6 bases; bases unmatched to a gene: 7. Worth noting for this clone: It has no known antigen specificity. No base quality information exists; no much larger clone differs at one position.

Study-wide conclusions, independent of this receptor: Conclusions about previously exposed vaccinees are limited because only five to seven AZD1222 recipients were SARS-CoV-2 seropositive at baseline. The vaccine-associated CD4 TCRs covered the entire spike protein, and the dominant responses fell in regions 160-218 and 743-854. Participants were mostly white British and included more females than males, and it was suggested by the authors that clonal diversity may have been underestimated. The 56-69-year group was small, and its depth increase did not reach significance, likely because of low power. After two AZD1222 doses, spike-specific TCR breadth and depth were significantly higher than at day 0 and than in MenACWY recipients. No day 14 peak-response samples were available, so repertoires were characterized only after the peak T cell response. Nearly half of unique spike-specific TCRs reportedly recognized epitopes outside regions mutated in the B.1.351 and B.1.1.7 variants.

Read against the paper, the sample's time point label means: about 28 days (+/-7) after the second vaccine dose. AZD1222 recipients whose second dose came at about 4 weeks and those whose second dose came at about 12 weeks were combined into one group, since spike-specific TCR depth and breadth did not differ between the two schedules. Samples from vaccinated people were obtained from the UK trials COV001 and COV002, which included a single-blind randomized controlled phase 2/3 trial of AZD1222 (ChAdOx1 nCoV-19) in healthy adults. For TCRbeta chain sequencing, PBMC samples were collected from trial participants at day 0 and at day 28 after the second dose.

This clonotype originated in an adult who received the AZD1222 COVID-19 vaccine. The sequence links TRBV11-2 to TRBJ1-1, with 11 central nucleotides matching TRBD1. The material was peripheral blood, obtained 28 days after the second AZD1222 dose. The CDR3 loop reads CASSYLGQGAAEAFF. The sequenced DNA: TGTGCCAGCAGCTACCTAGGACAGGGGGCGGCTGAAGCTTTCTTT.